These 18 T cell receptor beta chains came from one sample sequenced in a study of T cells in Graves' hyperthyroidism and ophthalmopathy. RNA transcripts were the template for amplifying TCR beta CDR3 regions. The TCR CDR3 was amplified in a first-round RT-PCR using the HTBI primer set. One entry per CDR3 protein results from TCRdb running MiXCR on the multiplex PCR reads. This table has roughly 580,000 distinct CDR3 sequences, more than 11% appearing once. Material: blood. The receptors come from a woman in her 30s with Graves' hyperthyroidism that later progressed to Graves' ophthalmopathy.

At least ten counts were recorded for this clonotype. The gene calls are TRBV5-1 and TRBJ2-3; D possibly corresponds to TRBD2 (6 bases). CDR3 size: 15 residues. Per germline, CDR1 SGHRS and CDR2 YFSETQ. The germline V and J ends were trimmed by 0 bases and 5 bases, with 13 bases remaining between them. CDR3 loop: CASSLGDGSGDTQYF. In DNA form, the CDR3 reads TGCGCCAGCAGCTTGGGGGACGGGAGTGGAGATACGCAGTATTTT.

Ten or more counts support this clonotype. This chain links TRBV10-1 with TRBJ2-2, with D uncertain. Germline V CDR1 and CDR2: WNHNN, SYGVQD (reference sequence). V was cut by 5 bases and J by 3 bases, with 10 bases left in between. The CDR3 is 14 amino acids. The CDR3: CASSFSLHTGELFF. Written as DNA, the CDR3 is TGCGCCAGCAGTTTCTCTCTGCACACCGGGGAGCTGTTTTTT.

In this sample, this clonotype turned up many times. The CDR3 loop reads CATSRKAGSTDTQYF. For the CDR3, the DNA is TGTGCCACCAGCAGGAAAGCGGGGAGCACAGATACGCAGTATTTT. The chain employs TRBV15 and TRBJ2-3; 7 nucleotides match TRBD2. Unmatched junction bases numbered 3, after V lost 3 bases and J lost 0 bases. Germline V gives CDR1 LNHNV, CDR2 YYDKDF (reference sequence). The CDR3 sequence is 15 residues long.

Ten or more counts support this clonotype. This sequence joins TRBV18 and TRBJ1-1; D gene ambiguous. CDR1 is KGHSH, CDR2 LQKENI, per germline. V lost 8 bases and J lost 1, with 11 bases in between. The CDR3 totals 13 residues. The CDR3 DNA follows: TGTGCCAGCAGTCCTAGGGAGAACACTGAAGCTTTCTTT. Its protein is CASSPRENTEAFF.

The CDR3 DNA is TGCAGCGTTCCCCTGACGGGGGGGCCTGAAGCTTTCTTT. This codes for CSVPLTGGPEAFF. The chain uses TRBV29-1 and TRBJ1-1; a weak D match, TRBD1 (6 bases). The length of the CDR3 is 13 residues. Germline V gene sequence: CDR1 SQVTM, CDR2 ANQGSEA. The V end lost 5 bases, the J end lost 6 bases, and 16 bases lay between the germline ends. The entire variable domain, with the rest obtained from reference TRBV29-1 and TRBJ1-1, is as follows: SAVISQKPSRDICQRGTSLTIQCQVDSQVTMMFWYRQQPGQSLTLIATANQGSEATYESGFVIDKFPISRPNLTFSTLTVSNMSPEDSSIYLCSVPLTGGPEAFFGQGTRLTVV.

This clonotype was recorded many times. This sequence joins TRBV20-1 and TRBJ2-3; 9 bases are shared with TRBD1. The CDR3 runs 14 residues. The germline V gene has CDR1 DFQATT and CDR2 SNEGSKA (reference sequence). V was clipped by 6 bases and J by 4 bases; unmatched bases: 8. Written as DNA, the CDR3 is TGCAGTGCAGACCTCCGGACAGGGGCAGATACGCAGTATTTT. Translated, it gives CSADLRTGADTQYF.

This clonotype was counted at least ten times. DNA for the CDR3: TGTGCCAGCAGTGAAGCCCGGAAAGCGGGAGCGGCGCAGTATTTT. It translates to CASSEARKAGAAQYF. The chain recombines TRBV2 with TRBJ2-3; 8 bases align to TRBD2. CDR1 and CDR2 from the germline V gene are SNHLY and FYNNEI. The trim removed 0 bases at V and 10 bases at J, leaving 9 bases unmatched. The CDR3 spans 15 residues.

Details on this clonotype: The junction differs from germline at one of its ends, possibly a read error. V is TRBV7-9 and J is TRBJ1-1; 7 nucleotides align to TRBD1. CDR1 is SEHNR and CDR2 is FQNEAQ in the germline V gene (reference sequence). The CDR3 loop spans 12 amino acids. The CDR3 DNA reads TGTGCCAGTAACAGGGGAGGGACTGAAACTTTCTTT. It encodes CASNRGGTETFF. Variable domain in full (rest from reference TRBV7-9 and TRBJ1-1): DTGVSQNPRHKITKRGQNVTFRCDPISEHNRLYWYRQTLGQGPEFLTYFQNEAQLEKSRLLSDRFSAERPKGSFSTLEIQRTEQGDSAMYLCASNRGGTETFFGQGTRLTVV.

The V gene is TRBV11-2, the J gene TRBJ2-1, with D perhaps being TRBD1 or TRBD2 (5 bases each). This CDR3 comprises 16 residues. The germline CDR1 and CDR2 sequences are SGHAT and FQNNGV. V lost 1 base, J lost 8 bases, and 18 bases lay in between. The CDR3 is CASSLVEGMEQDEQFF. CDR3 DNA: TGTGCCAGCAGCTTAGTAGAGGGGATGGAGCAGGATGAGCAGTTCTTC.

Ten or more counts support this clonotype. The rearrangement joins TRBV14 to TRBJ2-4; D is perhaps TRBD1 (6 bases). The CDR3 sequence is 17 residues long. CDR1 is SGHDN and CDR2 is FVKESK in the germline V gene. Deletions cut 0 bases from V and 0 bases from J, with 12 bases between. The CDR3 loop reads CASSQETGLLAKNIQYF. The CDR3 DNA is TGTGCCAGCAGCCAAGAAACAGGGCTTCTAGCCAAAAACATTCAGTACTTC.

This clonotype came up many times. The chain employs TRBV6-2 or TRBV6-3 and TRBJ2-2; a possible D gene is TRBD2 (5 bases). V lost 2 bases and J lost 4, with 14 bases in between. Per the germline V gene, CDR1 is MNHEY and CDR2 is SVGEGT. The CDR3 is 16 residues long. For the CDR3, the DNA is TGTGCCAGCAGTTACCCCCGGGGTCTCGGCACCGGGGAGCTGTTTTTT. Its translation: CASSYPRGLGTGELFF.

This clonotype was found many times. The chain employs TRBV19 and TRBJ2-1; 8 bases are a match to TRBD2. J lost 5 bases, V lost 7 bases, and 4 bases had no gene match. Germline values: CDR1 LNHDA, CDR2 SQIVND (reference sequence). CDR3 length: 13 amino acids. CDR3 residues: CASKLAVDNEQFF. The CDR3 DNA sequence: TGTGCCAGTAAACTAGCGGTAGACAATGAGCAGTTCTTC.

The CDR3 here is CASKRGQTYYEQYF. CDR3 nucleotide sequence: TGTGCCAGTAAAAGGGGACAAACATACTACGAGCAGTACTTC. This chain uses TRBV19 with TRBJ2-7, with D perhaps TRBD1 (6 bases). The ends were cut back, 7 bases at V and 3 bases at J, with 16 bases in the middle. The CDR3 has 14 residues. In germline, CDR1 is LNHDA, CDR2 SQIVND (reference sequence).

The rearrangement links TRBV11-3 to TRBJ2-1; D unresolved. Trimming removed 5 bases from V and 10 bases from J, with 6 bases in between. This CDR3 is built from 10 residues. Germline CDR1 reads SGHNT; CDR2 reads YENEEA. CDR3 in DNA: TGTGCCAGCAGCGTGACAGAGCAGTTCTTC. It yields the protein CASSVTEQFF.

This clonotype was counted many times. This CDR3 is CASSGGAGVYGYTF. The CDR3 DNA is TGTGCCAGCAGCGGGGGGGCAGGGGTCTATGGCTACACCTTC. The chain uses TRBV7-2 and TRBJ1-2; D may be TRBD1 (6 bases). The CDR3 contains 14 residues. Germline lookup yields CDR1 SGHTA and CDR2 FQGNSA. Trimming left V 5 bases short and J 4 bases short, with 14 bases between.

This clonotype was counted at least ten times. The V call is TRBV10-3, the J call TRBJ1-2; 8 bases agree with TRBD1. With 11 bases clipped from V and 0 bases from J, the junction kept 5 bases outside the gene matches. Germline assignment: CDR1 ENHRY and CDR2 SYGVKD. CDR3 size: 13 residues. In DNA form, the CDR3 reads TGTGCCTTCTCAGGGGGCCCTAACTATGGCTACACCTTC. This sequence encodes CAFSGGPNYGYTF.

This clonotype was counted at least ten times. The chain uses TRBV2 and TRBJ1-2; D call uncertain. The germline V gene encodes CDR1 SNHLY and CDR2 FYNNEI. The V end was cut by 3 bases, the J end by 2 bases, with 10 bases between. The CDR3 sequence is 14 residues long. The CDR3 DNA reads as TGTGCCAGCAGTGAGTCCGGGCTCAACTATGGCTACACCTTC. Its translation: CASSESGLNYGYTF. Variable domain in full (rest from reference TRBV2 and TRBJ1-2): EPEVTQTPSHQVTQMGQEVILRCVPISNHLYFYWYRQILGQKVEFLVSFYNNEISEKSEIFDDQFSVERPDGSNFTLKIRSTKLEDSAMYFCASSESGLNYGYTFGSGTRLTVV.

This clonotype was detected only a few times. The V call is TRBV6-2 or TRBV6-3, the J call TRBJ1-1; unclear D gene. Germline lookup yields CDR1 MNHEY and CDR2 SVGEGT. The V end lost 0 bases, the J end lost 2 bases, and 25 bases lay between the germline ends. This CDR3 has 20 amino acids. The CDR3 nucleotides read TGTGCCAGCAGTTACTCGATGGCTCTAGCCGGAGGAGTAGGAAACACTGAAGCTTTCTTT. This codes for CASSYSMALAGGVGNTEAFF.